The T cell receptor (beta chain) described here comes from a study of T cells in Graves' hyperthyroidism and ophthalmopathy (dated by TCRdb to between 2018 and 2021). Concerning the study at large: Peripheral blood was sampled at the time of initial diagnosis, prior to any treatment. Following sampling, methimazole starting at 30 mg daily was given to hyperthyroidism patients, and high-dose intravenous methylprednisolone was given to ophthalmopathy patients. To identify TCR V-J signatures that set the groups apart, the researchers used a discovery cohort of roughly 100 patients, made up of around 40 with Graves' ophthalmopathy and 57 with stable Graves' hyperthyroidism. The roughly 90 discovery patients were divided at random into training and test sets in a 7:3 ratio. In addition, the study compared T-cell repertoires in thyroid tissue and in blood from roughly 6 Graves' hyperthyroidism patients. Prospective prediction of ophthalmopathy was tested in an independent validation cohort consisting of roughly 20 hyperthyroidism patients and more than 15 patients who later progressed to ophthalmopathy. The paper describes TCR Vbeta CDR3 sequencing of more than 120 peripheral blood samples, made up of roughly 45 ophthalmopathy patients, roughly 75 hyperthyroidism patients and about 17 progressor patients. The full study reports these points: In validation, the model predicted progression to ophthalmopathy a median of roughly 6.1 months before onset, with approximately 71% sensitivity and about 72% specificity. A 13 V-J signature model separated ophthalmopathy from stable hyperthyroidism, with 87.88% sensitivity and 81.08% specificity in cross-validation and 80%/75% in testing. No statistical method was used to set the sample size in advance, and investigators knew the group allocation. Most expanded thyroid clonotypes (frequency above 0.001) were also detected in blood, suggesting blood repertoires may reflect thyroid immune responses.

Ophthalmopathy patients had moderately to severely active disease, with a Clinical Activity Score of 3 or more, a NOSPECS grade of 4 or more, and a disease duration of less than 3 months. Patients with uncontrolled infections, other autoimmune diseases, pregnancy or lactation were excluded. Clinical symptoms, serum thyroxine and TRAb, thyroid ultrasound, and orbital computed tomography formed the basis for the diagnoses. PBMCs were isolated from 7.5 to 10 ml of fresh peripheral blood by Ficoll-Paque density gradient centrifugation. Trizol reagent was used to extract total RNA, and RNA quality was then checked on an Agilent 2100 Bioanalyzer. Details on this clonotype: The specificity of this receptor is unknown. No clone much larger than this one lies a single base away; base qualities are absent.

Amplification of TCR beta CDR3 regions was carried out from RNA transcripts. For the first round of RT-PCR on the TCR CDR3, the HTBI primer set was used together with the Qiagen OneStep RT-PCR kit. The libraries were constructed in a second round of multiplex PCR and then size-selected and purified. Paired-end sequencing of the libraries was performed with 100 bp reads on an Illumina HiSeq2000. The original methods were these. Raw data were processed with SOAPnuke, discarding reads with adapters, uncalled bases, mean Phred below 15, or no exact constant-primer or identifier match. COPE v1.2.5 was used to merge high-quality paired reads, and clonotypes were defined as unique nucleotide sequences. MiTCR v1.1 was used to align clonotypes to the IMGT TRBV, TRBD and TRBJ reference segments. The analysis included only V-J combinations with a frequency above 0.0001, which together covered roughly 99% of the repertoires. The TCS score was defined as F50 (clonal expansion) divided by E x V (chaos), with BLOSUM62-based TCRdist calculated between CDR3 peptides within each V-J. Welch's t-statistics and random forest reduced around 550 V-J features to about 13, which were used in a naive Bayes classifier (R e1071). TCRdb itself trimmed the public reads at Q25 with fastp, ran MiXCR and retained productive beta chains. Rows with one shared CDR3 protein collapse into an entry with the most common genes and DNA. TCRdb, rather than the study authors, made the V and J calls. The sample table shows 250,000 to 400,000 distinct CDR3 sequences, and roughly an eighth are seen once. In total, the top ten clones hold approximately 35% of the sample.

The sequenced sample consisted of blood. The sequence came from a woman between 35 and 50 years old with Graves' ophthalmopathy.

The CDR3 protein: CASSQAGGAAYNEQFF. The nucleotides are TGCGCCAGCAGCCAGGCCGGGGGGGCGGCCTACAATGAGCAGTTCTTC. The rearranged chain carries TRBV4-1 and TRBJ2-1; TRBD2 agrees with 8 junctional bases. Here V drops 3 bases and J drops 2 bases, and the junction holds 6 bases not matched to any gene. Counted from cysteine to phenylalanine, this CDR3 has 16 amino acids. Of all the DNA, just the CDR3 is kept, 48 bases in frame from base 1. As encoded in the germline V gene, CDR1 is MGHRA while CDR2 is YSYEKL.